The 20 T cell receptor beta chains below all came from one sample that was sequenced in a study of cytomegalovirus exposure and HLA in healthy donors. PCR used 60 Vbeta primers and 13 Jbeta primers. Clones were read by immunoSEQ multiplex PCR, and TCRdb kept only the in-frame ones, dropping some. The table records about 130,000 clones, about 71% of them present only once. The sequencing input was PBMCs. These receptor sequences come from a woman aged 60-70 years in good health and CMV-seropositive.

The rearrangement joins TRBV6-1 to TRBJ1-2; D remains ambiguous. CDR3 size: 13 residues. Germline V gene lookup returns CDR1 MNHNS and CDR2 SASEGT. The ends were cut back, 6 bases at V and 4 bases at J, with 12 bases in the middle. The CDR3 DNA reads TGTGCCAGCAGAGGCGGGGTTGGCTATGGCTACACCTTC. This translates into CASRGGVGYGYTF.

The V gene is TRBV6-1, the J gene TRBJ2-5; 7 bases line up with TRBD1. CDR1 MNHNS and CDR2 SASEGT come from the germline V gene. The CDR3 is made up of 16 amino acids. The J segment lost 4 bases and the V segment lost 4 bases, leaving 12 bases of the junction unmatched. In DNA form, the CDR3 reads TGTGCCAGCAGTGCGAGACAGGGAAGGTCCCTAGAGACCCAGTACTTC. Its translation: CASSARQGRSLETQYF.

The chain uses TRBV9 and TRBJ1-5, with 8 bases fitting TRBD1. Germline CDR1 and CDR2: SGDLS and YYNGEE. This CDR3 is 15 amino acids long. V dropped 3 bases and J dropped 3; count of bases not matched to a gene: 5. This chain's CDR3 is CASSAGTGNNQPQHF. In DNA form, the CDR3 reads TGTGCCAGCAGCGCCGGGACAGGCAACAATCAGCCCCAGCATTTT.

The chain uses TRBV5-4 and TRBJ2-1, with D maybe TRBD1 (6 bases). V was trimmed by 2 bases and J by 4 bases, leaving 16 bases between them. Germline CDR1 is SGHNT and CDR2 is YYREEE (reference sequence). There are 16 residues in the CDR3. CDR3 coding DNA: TGTGCCAGCAGCTTAACCGGGACAACCACGTACAATGAGCAGTTCTTC. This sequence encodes CASSLTGTTTYNEQFF. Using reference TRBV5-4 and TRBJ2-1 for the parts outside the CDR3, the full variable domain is ETGVTQSPTHLIKTRGQQVTLRCSSQSGHNTVSWYQQALGQGPQFIFQYYREEENGRGNFPPRFSGLQFPNYSSELNVNALELDDSALYLCASSLTGTTTYNEQFFGPGTRLTVL.

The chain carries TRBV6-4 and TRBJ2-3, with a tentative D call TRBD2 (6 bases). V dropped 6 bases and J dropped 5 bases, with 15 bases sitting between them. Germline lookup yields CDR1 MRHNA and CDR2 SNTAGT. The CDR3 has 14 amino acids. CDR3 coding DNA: TGTGCCAGCAGCCGGTTGGGCGGGGTAGATACGCAGTATTTT. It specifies CASSRLGGVDTQYF.

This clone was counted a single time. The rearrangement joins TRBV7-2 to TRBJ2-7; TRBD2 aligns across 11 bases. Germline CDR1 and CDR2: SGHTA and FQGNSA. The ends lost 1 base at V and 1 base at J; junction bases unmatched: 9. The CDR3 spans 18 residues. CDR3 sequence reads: CASSLGGAGLAASYEQYF. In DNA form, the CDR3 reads TGTGCCAGCAGCTTAGGGGGAGCGGGACTAGCGGCTTCCTACGAGCAGTACTTC.

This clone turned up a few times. The CDR3 protein is CARLKRPQHF. CDR3 DNA sequence: TGTGCCAGGCTTAAGCGGCCCCAGCATTTT. The chain recombines TRBV14 with TRBJ1-5; no definite D call. Germline V gene sequence: CDR1 SGHDN, CDR2 FVKESK. The CDR3 is 10 residues long. Trimming cost V 9 bases and J 9 bases, with 9 bases left between them.

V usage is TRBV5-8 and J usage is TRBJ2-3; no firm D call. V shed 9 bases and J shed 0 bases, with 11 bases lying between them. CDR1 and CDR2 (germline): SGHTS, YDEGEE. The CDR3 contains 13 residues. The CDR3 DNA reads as TGTGCCACCCAGGATATTAGCACAGATACGCAGTATTTT. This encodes CATQDISTDTQYF. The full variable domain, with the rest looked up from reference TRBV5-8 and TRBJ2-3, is EAGVTQSPTHLIKTRGQQATLRCSPISGHTSVYWYQQALGLGLQFLLWYDEGEERNRGNFPPRFSGRQFPNYSSELNVNALELEDSALYLCATQDISTDTQYFGPGTRLTVL.

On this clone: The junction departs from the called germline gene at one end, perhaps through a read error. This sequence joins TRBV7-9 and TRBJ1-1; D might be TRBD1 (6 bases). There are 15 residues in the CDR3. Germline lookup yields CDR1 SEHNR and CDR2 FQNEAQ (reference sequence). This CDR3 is CSSSLGGQGWAEAFF. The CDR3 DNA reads TGTTCCAGCAGCTTAGGCGGTCAGGGGTGGGCTGAAGCTTTCTTT.

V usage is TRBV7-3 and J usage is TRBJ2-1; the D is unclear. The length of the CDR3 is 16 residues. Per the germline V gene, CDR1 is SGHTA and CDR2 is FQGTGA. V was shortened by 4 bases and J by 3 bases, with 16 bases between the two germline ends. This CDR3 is CASSYSPRKSYNEQFF. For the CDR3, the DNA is TGTGCCAGCAGCTACTCCCCGAGGAAGAGCTACAATGAGCAGTTCTTC.

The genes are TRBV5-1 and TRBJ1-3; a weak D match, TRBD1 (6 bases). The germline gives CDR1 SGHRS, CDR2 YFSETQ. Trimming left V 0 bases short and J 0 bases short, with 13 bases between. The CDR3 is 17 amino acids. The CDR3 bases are TGCGCCAGCAGCTTGGTGACAGGCCGGGACTCTGGAAACACCATATATTTT. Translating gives CASSLVTGRDSGNTIYF.

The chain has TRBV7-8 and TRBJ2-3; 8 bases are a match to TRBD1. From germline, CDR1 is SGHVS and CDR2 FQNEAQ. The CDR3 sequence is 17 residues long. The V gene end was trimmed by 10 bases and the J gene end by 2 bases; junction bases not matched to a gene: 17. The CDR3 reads CATRTGRTGGSTDTQYF. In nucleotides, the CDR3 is TGTGCCACGAGGACAGGGAGAACCGGGGGATCCACAGATACGCAGTATTTT.

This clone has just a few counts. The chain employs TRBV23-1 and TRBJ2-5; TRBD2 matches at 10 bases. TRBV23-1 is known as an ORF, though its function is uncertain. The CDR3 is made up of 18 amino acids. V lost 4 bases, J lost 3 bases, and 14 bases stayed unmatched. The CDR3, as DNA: TGCGCCAGCAGTCCGCGCCTAGCGGGGGAATGCCCGGAAGAGACCCAGTACTTC. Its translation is CASSPRLAGECPEETQYF.

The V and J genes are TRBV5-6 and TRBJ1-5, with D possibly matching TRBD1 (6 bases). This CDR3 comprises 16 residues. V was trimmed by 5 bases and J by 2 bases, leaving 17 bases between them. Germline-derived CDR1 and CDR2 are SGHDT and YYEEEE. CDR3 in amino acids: CASSLTGNLGNQPQHF. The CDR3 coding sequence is TGTGCCAGCAGTCTAACAGGGAATTTAGGCAATCAGCCCCAGCATTTT. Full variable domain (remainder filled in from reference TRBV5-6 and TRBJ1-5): DAGVTQSPTHLIKTRGQQVTLRCSPKSGHDTVSWYQQALGQGPQFIFQYYEEEERQRGNFPDRFSGHQFPNYSSELNVNALLLGDSALYLCASSLTGNLGNQPQHFGDGTRLSIL.

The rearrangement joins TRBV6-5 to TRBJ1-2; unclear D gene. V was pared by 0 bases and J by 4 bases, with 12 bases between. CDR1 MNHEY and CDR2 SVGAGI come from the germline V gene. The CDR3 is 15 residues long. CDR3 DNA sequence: TGTGCCAGCAGTTACTCGGCAGCGTTACCCTATGGCTACACCTTC. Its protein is CASSYSAALPYGYTF.

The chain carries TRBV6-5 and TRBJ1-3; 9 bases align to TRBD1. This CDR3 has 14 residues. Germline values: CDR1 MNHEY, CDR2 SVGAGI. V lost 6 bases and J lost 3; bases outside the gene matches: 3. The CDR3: CASRQGAVGNTIYF. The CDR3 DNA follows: TGTGCCAGCAGACAGGGGGCAGTTGGAAACACCATATATTTT.

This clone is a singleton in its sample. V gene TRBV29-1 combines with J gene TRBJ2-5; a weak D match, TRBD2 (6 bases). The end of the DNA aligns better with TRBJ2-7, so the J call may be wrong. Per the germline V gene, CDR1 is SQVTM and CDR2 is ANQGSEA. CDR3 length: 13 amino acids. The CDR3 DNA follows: TGCAGCGTCCGGGACGGAGGGACCTACGAGCAGTACTTC. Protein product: CSVRDGGTYEQYF.

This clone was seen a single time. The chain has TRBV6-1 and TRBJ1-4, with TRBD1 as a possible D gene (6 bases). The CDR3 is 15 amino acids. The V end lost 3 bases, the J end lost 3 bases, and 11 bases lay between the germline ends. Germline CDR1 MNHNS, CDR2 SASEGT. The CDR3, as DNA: TGTGCCAGCAGTGAGATGGGGGCGGCTAATGAAAAACTGTTTTTT. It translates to CASSEMGAANEKLFF.

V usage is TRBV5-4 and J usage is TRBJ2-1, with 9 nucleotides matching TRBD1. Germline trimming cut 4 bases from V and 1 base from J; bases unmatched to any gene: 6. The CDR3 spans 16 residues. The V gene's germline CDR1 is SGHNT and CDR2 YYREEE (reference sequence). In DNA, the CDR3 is TGTGCCAGCAGCCCTGGGGACAGGGCTTCCTACAATGAGCAGTTCTTC. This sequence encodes CASSPGDRASYNEQFF.

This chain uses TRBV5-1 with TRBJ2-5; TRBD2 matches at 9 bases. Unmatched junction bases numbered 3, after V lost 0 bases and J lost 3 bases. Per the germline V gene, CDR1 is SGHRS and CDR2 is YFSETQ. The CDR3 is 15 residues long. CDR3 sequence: CASSLGGGAEETQYF. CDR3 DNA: TGCGCCAGCAGCTTGGGCGGGGGGGCCGAAGAGACCCAGTACTTC.